The 28 T cell receptor beta chains below all came from one sample that was sequenced in a study of OX40 agonist ivuxolimab in advanced cancers. Clones were sequenced by immunoSEQ multiplex PCR, and TCRdb holds only the in-frame ones, with some missing. This sample carries just over 50,000 clones, 85% to 90% of them seen once, and the ten largest clones take around 3.5%. The sequencing here drew on CD4+ or CD8+ T cells sorted from blood, taken in a trial of the OX40 agonist ivuxolimab. The receptors were gathered from an adult with an advanced solid tumor such as melanoma, head and neck, liver or kidney cancer.

V is TRBV9 and J is TRBJ2-7; the D is unclear. Trimming left V 3 bases short and J 4 bases short, with 5 bases between. Looked up from germline, CDR1 is SGDLS and CDR2 is YYNGEE. The CDR3 is 11 residues long. CDR3 DNA: TGTGCCAGCAGCGCCGGATACGAGCAGTACTTC. Encoded protein: CASSAGYEQYF. Together with reference TRBV9 and TRBJ2-7, the CDR3 gives the full variable domain: DSGVTQTPKHLITATGQRVTLRCSPRSGDLSVYWYQQSLDQGLQFLIQYYNGEERAKGNILERFSAQQFPDLHSELNLSSLELGDSALYFCASSAGYEQYFGPGTRLTVT.

The chain links TRBV6-5 to TRBJ2-7; D unresolved. Germline V lookup: CDR1 MNHEY, CDR2 SVGAGI. This CDR3 region has 14 residues. Trimming pared 5 bases from V and 4 bases from J, leaving 15 bases between. CDR3 in DNA: TGTGCCAGCAGTCAACGACTGTTCAGATACGAGCAGTACTTC. Translated: CASSQRLFRYEQYF.

This chain joins TRBV30 and TRBJ1-6, with D unclear. The V gene lost 0 bases and the J gene lost 7 bases, with 4 bases spanning the gap. The CDR3 has 12 amino acids. From germline, CDR1 is GTSNPN and CDR2 SVGIG (reference sequence). The CDR3 coding sequence is TGTGCCTGGAGTGTACGAAATTCACCCCTCCACTTT. This codes for CAWSVRNSPLHF.

The V call is TRBV19, the J call TRBJ1-5; D not certain. Trimming took off 2 bases at V and 3 bases at J, with 14 bases between the two ends. The length of the CDR3 is 16 residues. CDR1 LNHDA and CDR2 SQIVND come from the germline V gene (reference sequence). The CDR3 spells CASSILDGIVNQPQHF. As DNA, the CDR3 is TGTGCCAGTAGTATATTGGACGGGATTGTCAATCAGCCCCAGCATTTT.

J is TRBJ1-2 and V is TRBV10-3; 11 bases are a match to TRBD1. V was pared by 6 bases and J by 6 bases, with 3 bases of the junction left unmatched. The germline gives CDR1 ENHRY, CDR2 SYGVKD. There are 13 residues in the CDR3. This CDR3 is CAIRGQGVNGYTF. CDR3 coding DNA: TGTGCCATCAGGGGACAGGGGGTTAATGGCTACACCTTC.

The chain carries TRBV9 and TRBJ2-2; 8 nucleotides match TRBD2. Germline CDR1 reads SGDLS; CDR2 reads YYNGEE. The J segment lost 9 bases and the V segment lost 4 bases, leaving 14 bases of the junction unmatched. This CDR3 spans 16 amino acids. CDR3 amino acids: CASSLSSGTRVRELFF. The CDR3 DNA reads as TGTGCCAGCAGCTTATCATCCGGGACTAGAGTGCGGGAGCTGTTTTTT.

As concerns this clone: Other DNA sequences in this specimen translate into the identical CDR3. The chain couples TRBV28 to TRBJ1-2, with D tentatively TRBD1 (6 bases). This CDR3 is 17 amino acids long. The germline V gene has CDR1 MDHEN and CDR2 SYDVKM. The ends were cut back, 5 bases at V and 4 bases at J, with 23 bases in the middle. CDR3 loop: CASSVYSGGGWGYGYTF. CDR3 nucleotide sequence: TGTGCCAGCAGTGTTTATTCGGGTGGGGGCTGGGGCTATGGCTACACCTTC.

The V call is TRBV10-3, the J call TRBJ2-7; D is uncertain. Germline V gives CDR1 ENHRY, CDR2 SYGVKD. The V gene lost 6 bases and the J gene lost 0 bases, with 15 bases spanning the gap. The CDR3 covers 15 residues. This CDR3 reads CAIRRLGGSSYEQYF. DNA for the CDR3: TGTGCCATCAGGAGGTTAGGCGGCAGCTCCTACGAGCAGTACTTC.

CDR3 sequence: CASSQAGGEYEQYF. In nucleotides, the CDR3 is TGTGCCAGCAGCCAAGCGGGGGGCGAGTACGAGCAGTACTTC. The chain is built from TRBV7-9 and TRBJ2-7, with TRBD2 matching 9 bases. Germline values: CDR1 SEHNR, CDR2 FQNEAQ (reference sequence). The V gene end was trimmed by 5 bases and the J gene end by 4 bases; junction bases not matched to a gene: 6. CDR3 length: 14 residues.

The V call is TRBV11-2, the J call TRBJ2-3; TRBD2 might be the D (5 bases). The CDR3 length is 19 residues. V was pared by 0 bases and J by 3 bases, with 22 bases between. Germline V gene data show CDR1 as SGHAT and CDR2 as FQNNGV. The CDR3 is CASSLEGGRLKSITDTQYF. CDR3 coding DNA: TGTGCCAGCAGCTTAGAGGGTGGGAGACTCAAATCGATAACAGATACGCAGTATTTT.

The chain uses TRBV10-3 and TRBJ1-1; 7 nucleotides agree with TRBD1. The CDR3 has 13 residues. V lost 5 bases and J lost 6; bases outside the gene matches: 6. Germline lookup yields CDR1 ENHRY and CDR2 SYGVKD. The CDR3: CAISRGTDAEAFF. As DNA, the CDR3 is TGTGCCATCAGTAGGGGGACAGACGCTGAAGCTTTCTTT.

The J gene is TRBJ2-7, the V gene TRBV2; 7 nucleotides align to TRBD1. The CDR3 is 14 amino acids. Germline CDR1 and CDR2: SNHLY and FYNNEI. V gave up 6 bases and J gave up 0 bases; unmatched junction bases: 5. This CDR3 is CASREQGPSYEQYF. Written as DNA, the CDR3 is TGTGCCAGCAGGGAACAGGGGCCCTCCTACGAGCAGTACTTC.

The chain uses TRBV7-2 and TRBJ2-7; TRBD1 agrees at 12 bases. This CDR3 region has 14 residues. CDR1 SGHTA and CDR2 FQGNSA come from the germline V gene. V was clipped by 6 bases and J by 9 bases; unmatched bases: 9. As DNA, the CDR3 is TGTGCCAGCAGTGCCGGGACAGGGGGCGCGTTGCAGTACTTC. Amino acids: CASSAGTGGALQYF.

For the CDR3, the DNA is TGTGCCAGCTCACCACCCCCAGGGAATGAAAAACTGTTTTTT. This codes for CASSPPPGNEKLFF. The V and J genes are TRBV18 and TRBJ1-4; a weak D match, TRBD1 (5 bases). The CDR3 spans 14 residues. V gave up 0 bases and J gave up 5 bases, with 7 bases separating them. Germline V gene sequence: CDR1 KGHSH, CDR2 LQKENI.

The rearrangement uses TRBV29-1 and TRBJ1-5; TRBD1 aligns across 10 bases. Germline-derived CDR1 and CDR2 are SQVTM and ANQGSEA. Unmatched junction bases numbered 12, after V lost 4 bases and J lost 9 bases. This CDR3 has 15 residues. The CDR3 DNA reads TGCAGCGTTGGACAGGGGGCTTCGACTAGTGCGCCCCAGCATTTT. It translates to CSVGQGASTSAPQHF.

The chain's CDR3 is CASSQDRGLGEQYF. DNA of the CDR3: TGTGCCAGCAGCCAGGACAGGGGGCTGGGCGAGCAGTACTTC. The rearrangement links TRBV11-1 to TRBJ2-7, with 11 bases fitting TRBD1. With 5 bases clipped from V and 6 bases from J, the junction kept 6 bases outside the gene matches. This CDR3 is 14 amino acids long. The germline gives CDR1 SGHAT, CDR2 FQDESV (reference sequence).

The chain carries TRBV30 and TRBJ1-1; no clear D. The CDR3 spans 13 residues. Deletions cut 0 bases from V and 5 bases from J, with 10 bases between. From germline, CDR1 is GTSNPN and CDR2 SVGIG (reference sequence). This chain's CDR3 is CAWSVGPRTEAFF. The CDR3 nucleotides read TGTGCCTGGAGTGTAGGGCCGCGTACTGAAGCTTTCTTT. Looking up the rest from reference TRBV30 and TRBJ1-1 gives the full variable domain: SQTIHQWPATLVQPVGSPLSLECTVEGTSNPNLYWYRQAAGRGLQLLFYSVGIGQISSEVPQNLSASRPQDRQFILSSKKLLLSDSGFYLCAWSVGPRTEAFFGQGTRLTVV.

The CDR3 sequence is CASSGLASTTSTDTQYF. In nucleotides, the CDR3 is TGTGCCAGCTCGGGACTAGCCAGTACGACTAGCACAGATACGCAGTATTTT. This chain links TRBV18 with TRBJ2-3; 9 nucleotides line up with TRBD2. The CDR3 runs 17 residues. Trimming removed 6 bases from V and 0 bases from J; junction bases left unmatched: 10. Germline CDR1 KGHSH, CDR2 LQKENI.

The V and J genes are TRBV7-2 and TRBJ2-7, with a possible D match to TRBD1 (5 bases). Trimming took 8 bases from V and 5 from J, leaving 19 bases between them. This CDR3 comprises 14 residues. Germline CDR1 and CDR2: SGHTA and FQGNSA. CDR3 bases: TGTGCCAGCGGCATAGACAGTGGGCGAAACGAGCAGTACTTC. Translating gives CASGIDSGRNEQYF.

The chain carries TRBV5-1 and TRBJ2-3; D unresolved. This CDR3 spans 13 amino acids. V was pared by 3 bases and J by 1 base, with 6 bases between. Germline CDR1 and CDR2: SGHRS and YFSETQ. The CDR3 is CASSSIRTDTQYF. CDR3 nucleotides: TGCGCCAGCAGCTCCATTCGCACAGATACGCAGTATTTT. Based on the CDR3 plus reference TRBV5-1 and TRBJ2-3, the full variable domain is KAGVTQTPRYLIKTRGQQVTLSCSPISGHRSVSWYQQTPGQGLQFLFEYFSETQRNKGNFPGRFSGRQFSNSRSEMNVSTLELGDSALYLCASSSIRTDTQYFGPGTRLTVL.

The V and J genes are TRBV28 and TRBJ1-5, with D perhaps matching TRBD1 (5 bases). The V and J ends lost 6 bases and 0 bases respectively, with 12 bases between them. Germline CDR1 reads MDHEN; CDR2 reads SYDVKM. This CDR3 spans 15 amino acids. The CDR3 nucleotides are TGTGCCAGCAGCCGGGACGGGAATAGCAATCAGCCCCAGCATTTT. It encodes CASSRDGNSNQPQHF.

The chain recombines TRBV19 with TRBJ2-5; tentative D call: TRBD2 (5 bases). The CDR3 spans 14 residues. Trimming removed 3 bases at V and 7 bases at J, with 15 bases between. Germline CDR1 LNHDA, CDR2 SQIVND (reference sequence). Here the CDR3 DNA reads TGTGCCAGTAGTATCGTCCGGGGAACGGGGACCCAGTACTTC. This codes for CASSIVRGTGTQYF.

The chain joins TRBV28 to TRBJ1-6; no clear D gene. The germline CDR1 and CDR2 sequences are MDHEN and SYDVKM. V lost 8 bases to trimming and J lost 7 bases, with 9 bases between them. This CDR3 is built from 12 residues. CDR3 nucleotide sequence: TGTGCCAGCGACGGATCCAATTCACCCCTCCACTTT. This sequence encodes CASDGSNSPLHF. Full variable domain (missing parts from reference TRBV28 and TRBJ1-6): DVKVTQSSRYLVKRTGEKVFLECVQDMDHENMFWYRQDPGLGLRLIYFSYDVKMKEKGDIPEGYSVSREKKERFSLILESASTNQTSMYLCASDGSNSPLHFGNGTRLTVT.

The chain recombines TRBV6-1 with TRBJ2-7, with 8 nucleotides matching TRBD2. V lost 9 bases, J lost 7 bases, and 8 bases stayed unmatched. Germline CDR1 reads MNHNS; CDR2 reads SASEGT. This CDR3 is built from 12 residues. CDR3 sequence (DNA): TGTGCCAGTGCCTCGGGAGGGAGGGAGCAGTACTTC. Encoded protein: CASASGGREQYF.

This clone was counted once. This chain uses TRBV6-5 with TRBJ1-1; no clear D. The CDR3 is 13 amino acids. CDR1 and CDR2 from the germline V gene are MNHEY and SVGAGI. Between the trimmed V and J ends, which lost 0 bases and 7 bases, there was a span of 9 bases. The CDR3 is CASSYSKRLEAFF. CDR3 sequence (DNA): TGTGCCAGCAGTTACTCGAAGAGGCTTGAAGCTTTCTTT.

This chain uses TRBV19 with TRBJ1-1; no definite D call. Trimming pared 4 bases from V and 1 base from J, leaving 10 bases between. Germline V lookup: CDR1 LNHDA, CDR2 SQIVND (reference sequence). The CDR3 length is 14 residues. The CDR3 is CASSNVFANTEAFF. CDR3 coding DNA: TGTGCCAGTAGTAATGTTTTCGCGAACACTGAAGCTTTCTTT.

CDR3 nucleotide sequence: TGTGCCAGCAGTAGAACGGACAGGGAAGGAAACACCATATATTTT. The encoded protein is CASSRTDREGNTIYF. The rearrangement links TRBV6-1 to TRBJ1-3, with 8 bases matching TRBD1. The CDR3 consists of 15 residues. Losses at the gene ends were 5 bases for V and 4 bases for J; bases not matched to a gene: 7. Germline CDR1 and CDR2: MNHNS and SASEGT.

CDR3: CASSAYRSGETQYF. CDR3 DNA sequence: TGTGCCAGTAGTGCATACAGGTCGGGAGAGACCCAGTACTTC. V and J are TRBV19 and TRBJ2-5; D may be TRBD1 (5 bases). Germline V gives CDR1 LNHDA, CDR2 SQIVND (reference sequence). V was pared by 5 bases and J by 4 bases, with 14 bases between. This CDR3 is built from 14 residues. The entire variable domain, with the rest obtained from reference TRBV19 and TRBJ2-5, is as follows: DGGITQSPKYLFRKEGQNVTLSCEQNLNHDAMYWYRQDPGQGLRLIYYSQIVNDFQKGDIAEGYSVSREKKESFPLTVTSAQKNPTAFYLCASSAYRSGETQYFGPGTRLLVL.